A single sample is the source of the 3 T cell receptor beta chains below, sequenced in a study of T cells after yellow fever vaccination. TCRdb passed the 5' RACE reads through MiXCR, listing each CDR3 protein once. This repertoire shows 450,000 to 650,000 distinct CDR3 sequences, 20% to 25% found once; its top ten account for less than 20%. The material sequenced was PBMCs, taken approximately 20 days after the first yellow fever vaccination. These receptors came from a man younger than 35 who received the YFV17D yellow fever vaccine.

The chain employs TRBV23-1 and TRBJ2-3; 9 bases fit TRBD2. TRBV23-1 is an ORF; its function is uncertain. Trimming took 6 bases from V and 6 from J; bases not matched to a gene: 7. This CDR3 is 14 amino acids long. The CDR3 loop reads CASSPGTSNDTQYF. CDR3 DNA: TGCGCCAGCAGCCCTGGGACTAGCAACGATACGCAGTATTTT.

The V gene is TRBV7-3, the J gene TRBJ2-1; 16 bases line up with TRBD2. The CDR3 is made up of 18 amino acids. J gave up 4 bases and V 5 bases, and 8 bases lay outside the gene matches. Germline assignment: CDR1 SGHTA and CDR2 FQGTGA. CDR3 sequence (DNA): TGTGCCAGCAGCCGGGGACTAGCGGGGGGGCCGGCATACAATGAGCAGTTCTTC. This sequence encodes CASSRGLAGGPAYNEQFF.

This clonotype was counted only a few times. The V call is TRBV7-9, the J call TRBJ2-1; the D call may be TRBD1 or TRBD2 (5 bases each). Per germline, CDR1 SEHNR and CDR2 FQNEAQ (reference sequence). There are 15 residues in the CDR3. V shed 3 bases and J shed 2 bases, with 11 bases lying between them. CDR3 region: CASSLMRGTYNEQFF. The CDR3 region has the DNA TGTGCCAGCAGCTTGATGAGGGGAACCTACAATGAGCAGTTCTTC.